This entry is about one TCR beta chain. No antigen is known for it. One base away there is no much larger clone; base qualities are not given. This sample stems from a study of response to subunit inactivated influenza vaccine (dated by TCRdb to the late 2010s). Regarding the complete study: The study used deep quantitative T cell receptor repertoire profiling to track responses to a trivalent subunit inactivated influenza vaccine.

Points the paper makes about the study in general: It was suggested by the authors that each seasonal influenza vaccination may recruit only a limited number of new T cells.

Here V drops 5 bases and J drops 9 bases, and the junction holds 6 bases not matched to any gene. Including the terminal cysteine and phenylalanine, the CDR3 comprises 14 residues. Kept here is only the CDR3 DNA, which spans 42 bases and is read in frame from base 1. Libraries were prepared through RT-PCR. The sample was run on an Illumina HiSeq 2500. The raw public data were reprocessed by TCRdb itself: fastp quality trimming at Q25, MiXCR clonotype calling, in-frame beta chains only. Each entry is one CDR3 protein sequence, shown with its most common DNA and genes. For this sample the table gives about 500,000 distinct CDR3 sequences, of which approximately 15% were detected only once. The ten most abundant clones make up roughly 3% of the sample.

The material sequenced was CD4+ T cells sorted from PBMCs, taken 23 months after vaccination. This receptor chain uses TRBV12-3 or TRBV12-4 and TRBJ2-1; a stretch of 11 junction bases matches TRBD2. The clonotype was recovered from a man aged 45-69 years who received an inactivated influenza vaccine. Donor details come from another sample of the same person, matched by shared clones. This receptor carries the CDR3 CASSPLAGGGEQFF. The nucleotide sequence is given as TGTGCCAGCAGTCCCCTAGCGGGGGGAGGTGAGCAGTTCTTC.